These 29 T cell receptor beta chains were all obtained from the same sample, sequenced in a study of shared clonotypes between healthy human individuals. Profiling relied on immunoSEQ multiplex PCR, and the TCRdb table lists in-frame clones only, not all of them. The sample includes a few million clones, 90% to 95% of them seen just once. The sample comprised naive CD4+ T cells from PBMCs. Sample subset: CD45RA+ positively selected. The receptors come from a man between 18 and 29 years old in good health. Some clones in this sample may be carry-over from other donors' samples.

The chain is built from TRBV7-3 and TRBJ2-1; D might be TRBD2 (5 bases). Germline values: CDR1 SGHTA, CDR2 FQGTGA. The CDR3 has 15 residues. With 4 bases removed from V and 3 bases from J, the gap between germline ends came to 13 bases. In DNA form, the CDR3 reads TGTGCCAGCAGCTCCGATCCGGGGAGCTACAATGAGCAGTTCTTC. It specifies CASSSDPGSYNEQFF.

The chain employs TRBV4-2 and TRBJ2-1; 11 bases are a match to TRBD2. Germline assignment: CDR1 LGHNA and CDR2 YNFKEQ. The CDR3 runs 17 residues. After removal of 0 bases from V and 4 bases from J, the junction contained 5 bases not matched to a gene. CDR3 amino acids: CASSQEATSGAYNEQFF. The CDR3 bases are TGTGCCAGCAGCCAAGAGGCGACTAGCGGGGCTTACAATGAGCAGTTCTTC.

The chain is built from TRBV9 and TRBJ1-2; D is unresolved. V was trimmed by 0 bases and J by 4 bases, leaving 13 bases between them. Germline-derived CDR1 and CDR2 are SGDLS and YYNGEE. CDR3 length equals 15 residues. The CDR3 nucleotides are TGTGCCAGCAGCGTAGCCGAGGGCCAAAGCTATGGCTACACCTTC. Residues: CASSVAEGQSYGYTF.

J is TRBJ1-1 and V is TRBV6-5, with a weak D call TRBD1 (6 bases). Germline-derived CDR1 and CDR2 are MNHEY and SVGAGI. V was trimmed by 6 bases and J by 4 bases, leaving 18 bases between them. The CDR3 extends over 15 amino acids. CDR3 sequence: CASSYRDTRFTEAFF. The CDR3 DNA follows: TGTGCCAGCAGCTACCGGGACACCCGGTTCACTGAAGCTTTCTTT.

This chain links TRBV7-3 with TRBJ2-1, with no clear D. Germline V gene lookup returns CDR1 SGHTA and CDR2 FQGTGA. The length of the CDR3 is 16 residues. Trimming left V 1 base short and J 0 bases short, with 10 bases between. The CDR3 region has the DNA TGTGCCAGCAGCTTAATGCCAGCTAGCTCCTACAATGAGCAGTTCTTC. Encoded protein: CASSLMPASSYNEQFF.

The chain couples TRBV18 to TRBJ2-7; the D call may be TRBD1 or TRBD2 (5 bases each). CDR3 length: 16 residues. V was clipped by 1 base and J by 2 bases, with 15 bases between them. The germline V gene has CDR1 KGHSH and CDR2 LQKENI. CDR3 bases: TGTGCCAGCTCACCACGGCCCGGGACGGCAACCTACGAGCAGTACTTC. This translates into CASSPRPGTATYEQYF.

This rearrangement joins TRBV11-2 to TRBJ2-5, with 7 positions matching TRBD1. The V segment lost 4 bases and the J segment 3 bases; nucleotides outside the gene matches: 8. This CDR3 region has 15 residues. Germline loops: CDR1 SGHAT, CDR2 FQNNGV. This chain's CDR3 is CASSSRDRIEETQYF. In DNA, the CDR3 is TGTGCCAGCAGCTCCCGGGACAGAATCGAAGAGACCCAGTACTTC.

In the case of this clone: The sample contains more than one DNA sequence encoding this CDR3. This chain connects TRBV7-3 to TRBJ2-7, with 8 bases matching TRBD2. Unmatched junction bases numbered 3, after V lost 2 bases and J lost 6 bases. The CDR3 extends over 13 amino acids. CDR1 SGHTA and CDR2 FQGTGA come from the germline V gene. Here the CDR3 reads CASSLAGGGEQYF. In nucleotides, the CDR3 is TGTGCCAGCAGCTTAGCGGGAGGTGGCGAGCAGTACTTC.

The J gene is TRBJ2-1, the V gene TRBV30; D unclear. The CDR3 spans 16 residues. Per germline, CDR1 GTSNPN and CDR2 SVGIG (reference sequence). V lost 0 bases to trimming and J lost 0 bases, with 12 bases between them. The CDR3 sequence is CAWSVRGSSSYNEQFF. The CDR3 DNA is TGTGCCTGGAGTGTACGTGGCAGCAGCTCCTACAATGAGCAGTTCTTC.

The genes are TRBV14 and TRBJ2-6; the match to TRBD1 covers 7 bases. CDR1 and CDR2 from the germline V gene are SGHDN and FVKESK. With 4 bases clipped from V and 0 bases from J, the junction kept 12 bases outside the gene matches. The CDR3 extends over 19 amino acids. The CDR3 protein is CASSPLTGTALSGANVLTF. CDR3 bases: TGTGCCAGCAGCCCCTTAACTGGGACAGCACTCTCTGGGGCCAACGTCCTGACTTTC.

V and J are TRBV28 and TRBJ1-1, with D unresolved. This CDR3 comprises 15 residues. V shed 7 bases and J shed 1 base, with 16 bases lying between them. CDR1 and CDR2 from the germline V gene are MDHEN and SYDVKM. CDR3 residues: CASTTTSRANTEAFF. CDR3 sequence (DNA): TGTGCCAGCACCACGACTTCTAGGGCGAACACTGAAGCTTTCTTT.

The CDR3 DNA is TGCGCCAGCAGCCAGGCGGGTCAAGGGGGGCCAGATACGCAGTATTTT. It yields the protein CASSQAGQGGPDTQYF. V gene TRBV5-1 combines with J gene TRBJ2-3; D tentatively fits TRBD1 or TRBD2 (6 bases each). Trimming cost V 4 bases and J 4 bases, with 19 bases left between them. This CDR3 contains 16 residues. Germline CDR1 reads SGHRS; CDR2 reads YFSETQ.

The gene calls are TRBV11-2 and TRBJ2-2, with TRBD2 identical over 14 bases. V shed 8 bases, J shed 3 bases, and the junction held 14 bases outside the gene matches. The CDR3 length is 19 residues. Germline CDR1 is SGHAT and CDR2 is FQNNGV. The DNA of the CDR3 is TGTGCCAGCGCCTTCCGGAGACTAGCGGGAGGGCGGTACACCGGGGAGCTGTTTTTT. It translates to CASAFRRLAGGRYTGELFF.

The CDR3 DNA follows: TGTGCCAGCAGTTCCGGGACAGGGGATTCAGATACGCAGTATTTT. This encodes CASSSGTGDSDTQYF. The chain joins TRBV6-5 to TRBJ2-3, with 10 nucleotides matching TRBD1. CDR3 length equals 15 residues. Germline-derived CDR1 and CDR2 are MNHEY and SVGAGI. After removal of 4 bases from V and 4 bases from J, the junction contained 5 bases not matched to a gene.

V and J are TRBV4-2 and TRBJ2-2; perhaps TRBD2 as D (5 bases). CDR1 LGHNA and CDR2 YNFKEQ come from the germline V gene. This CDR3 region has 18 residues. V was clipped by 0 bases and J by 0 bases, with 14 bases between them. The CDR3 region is CASSQESGIIPNTGELFF. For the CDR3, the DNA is TGTGCCAGCAGCCAAGAATCGGGAATAATCCCGAACACCGGGGAGCTGTTTTTT.

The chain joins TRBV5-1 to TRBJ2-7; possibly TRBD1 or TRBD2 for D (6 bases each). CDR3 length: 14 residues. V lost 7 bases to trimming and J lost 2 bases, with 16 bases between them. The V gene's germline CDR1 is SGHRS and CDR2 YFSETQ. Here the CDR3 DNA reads TGCGCCAGCGCCGCTACGAGGGGGGCCTACGAGCAGTACTTC. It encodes CASAATRGAYEQYF.

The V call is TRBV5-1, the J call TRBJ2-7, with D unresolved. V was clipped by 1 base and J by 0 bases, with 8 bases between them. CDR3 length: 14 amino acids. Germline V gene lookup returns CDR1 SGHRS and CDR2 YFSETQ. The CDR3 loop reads CASSLSSSSYEQYF. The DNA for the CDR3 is TGCGCCAGCAGCTTGAGCTCGAGCTCCTACGAGCAGTACTTC.

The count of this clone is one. The CDR3 loop reads CASSGEFWGGELFF. DNA for the CDR3: TGTGCCAGCAGCGGGGAGTTTTGGGGCGGGGAGCTGTTTTTT. The chain combines TRBV5-4 with TRBJ2-2, with D possibly TRBD2 on 5 matching bases. Per the germline V gene, CDR1 is SGHNT and CDR2 is YYREEE (reference sequence). The V and J ends lost 4 bases and 7 bases respectively, with 14 bases between them. The CDR3 length is 14 residues. The full variable domain, with the rest looked up from reference TRBV5-4 and TRBJ2-2, is ETGVTQSPTHLIKTRGQQVTLRCSSQSGHNTVSWYQQALGQGPQFIFQYYREEENGRGNFPPRFSGLQFPNYSSELNVNALELDDSALYLCASSGEFWGGELFFGEGSRLTVL.

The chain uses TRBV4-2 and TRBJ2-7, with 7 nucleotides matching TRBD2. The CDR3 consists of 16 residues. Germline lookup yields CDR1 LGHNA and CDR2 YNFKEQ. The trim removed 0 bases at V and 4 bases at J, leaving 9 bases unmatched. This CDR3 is CASSQDRGGGRYEQYF. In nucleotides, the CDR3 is TGTGCCAGCAGCCAAGATCGGGGCGGCGGGAGATACGAGCAGTACTTC.

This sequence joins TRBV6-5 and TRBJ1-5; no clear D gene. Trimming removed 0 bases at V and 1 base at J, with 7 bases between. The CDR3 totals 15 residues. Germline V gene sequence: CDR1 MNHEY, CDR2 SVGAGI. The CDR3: CASSYSADSNQPQHF. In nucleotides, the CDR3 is TGTGCCAGCAGTTACTCCGCGGACAGCAATCAGCCCCAGCATTTT.

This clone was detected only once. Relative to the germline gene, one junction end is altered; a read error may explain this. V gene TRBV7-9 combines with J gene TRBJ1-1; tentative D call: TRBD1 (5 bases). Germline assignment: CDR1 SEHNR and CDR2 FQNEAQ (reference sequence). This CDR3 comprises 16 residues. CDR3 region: CASSQEGYRKNTEAFF. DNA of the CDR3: TGCGCCAGCAGCCAAGAGGGGTACAGGAAGAACACTGAAGCTTTCTTT.

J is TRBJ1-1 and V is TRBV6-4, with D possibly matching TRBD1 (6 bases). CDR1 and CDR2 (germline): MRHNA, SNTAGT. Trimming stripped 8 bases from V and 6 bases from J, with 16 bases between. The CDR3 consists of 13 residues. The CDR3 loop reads CASSTERGSEAFF. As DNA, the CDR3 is TGTGCCAGCTCGACAGAGAGGGGGTCTGAAGCTTTCTTT.

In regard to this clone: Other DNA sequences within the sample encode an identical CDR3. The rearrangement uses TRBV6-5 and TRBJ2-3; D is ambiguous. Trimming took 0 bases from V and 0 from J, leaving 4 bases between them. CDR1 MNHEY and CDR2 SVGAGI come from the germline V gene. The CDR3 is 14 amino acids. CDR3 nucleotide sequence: TGTGCCAGCAGTTACTCTGGCAGCACAGATACGCAGTATTTT. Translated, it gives CASSYSGSTDTQYF.

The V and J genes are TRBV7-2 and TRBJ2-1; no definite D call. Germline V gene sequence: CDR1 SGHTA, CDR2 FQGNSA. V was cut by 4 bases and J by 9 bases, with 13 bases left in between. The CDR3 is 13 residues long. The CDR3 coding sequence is TGTGCCAGCAGCTCATCGACGTATGGTGAGCAGTTCTTC. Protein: CASSSSTYGEQFF. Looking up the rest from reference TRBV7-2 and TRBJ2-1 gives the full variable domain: GAGVSQSPSNKVTEKGKDVELRCDPISGHTALYWYRQSLGQGLEFLIYFQGNSAPDKSGLPSDRFSAERTGGSVSTLTIQRTQQEDSAVYLCASSSSTYGEQFFGPGTRLTVL.

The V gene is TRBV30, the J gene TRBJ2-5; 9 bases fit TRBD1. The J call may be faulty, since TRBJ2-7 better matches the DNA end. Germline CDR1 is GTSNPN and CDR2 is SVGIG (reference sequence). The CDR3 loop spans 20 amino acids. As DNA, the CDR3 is TGTGCCTGGAGCCCTAAGGGGACAGGGTCTCCCCCCAGCTCCCCCTACGAGCAGTACTTC. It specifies CAWSPKGTGSPPSSPYEQYF.

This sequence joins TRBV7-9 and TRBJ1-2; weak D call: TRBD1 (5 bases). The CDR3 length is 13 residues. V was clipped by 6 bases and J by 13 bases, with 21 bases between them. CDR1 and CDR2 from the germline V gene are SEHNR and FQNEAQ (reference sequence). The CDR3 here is CASSPGTVILGTF. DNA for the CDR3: TGTGCCAGCAGTCCCGGGACGGTGATCTTGGGCACCTTC.

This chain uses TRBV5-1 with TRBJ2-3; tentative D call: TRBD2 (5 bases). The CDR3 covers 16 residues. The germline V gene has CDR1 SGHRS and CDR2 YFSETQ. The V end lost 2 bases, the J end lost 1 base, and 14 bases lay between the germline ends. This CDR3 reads CASSLMSPGGTDTQYF. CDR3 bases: TGCGCCAGCAGCTTAATGTCACCCGGGGGCACAGATACGCAGTATTTT.

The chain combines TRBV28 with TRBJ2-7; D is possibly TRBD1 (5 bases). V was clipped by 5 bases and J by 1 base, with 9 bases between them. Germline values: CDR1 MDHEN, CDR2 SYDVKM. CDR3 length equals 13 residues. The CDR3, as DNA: TGTGCCAGCAGTAATCAGGGATCCTACGAGCAGTACTTC. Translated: CASSNQGSYEQYF.

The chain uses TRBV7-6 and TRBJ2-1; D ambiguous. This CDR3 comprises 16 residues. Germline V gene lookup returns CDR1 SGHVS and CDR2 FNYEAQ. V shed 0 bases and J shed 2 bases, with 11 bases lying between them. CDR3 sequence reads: CASSLARARTYNEQFF. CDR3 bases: TGTGCCAGCAGCTTAGCTCGGGCCAGAACCTACAATGAGCAGTTCTTC.